The 32 T cell receptor beta chains listed next were all sequenced from one sample in a study of T cell responses to AZD1222 COVID-19 vaccine. The protocol was immunoSEQ multiplex PCR, while the TCRdb copy is restricted to in-frame clones and leaves out a portion. The data show roughly 150,000 clones, approximately 89% seen once. The sequenced sample was peripheral blood, obtained 28 days after the second AZD1222 dose. The receptors originated from an adult who received the AZD1222 COVID-19 vaccine.

The V call is TRBV15, the J call TRBJ1-2; 10 bases line up with TRBD1. CDR3 length: 14 residues. The junction had 7 bases not matched to a gene; V was cut back by 2 bases and J by 10 bases. Germline V CDR1 and CDR2: LNHNV, YYDKDF (reference sequence). In nucleotides, the CDR3 is TGTGCCACCAGCAGACGGGGGACAGGGGAAGCCTACACCTTC. Its protein is CATSRRGTGEAYTF.

This sequence joins TRBV11-2 and TRBJ2-2, with D tentatively TRBD1 or TRBD2 (5 bases each). CDR3 length: 13 amino acids. In germline, CDR1 is SGHAT, CDR2 FQNNGV. Trimming removed 4 bases at V and 5 bases at J, with 8 bases between. This CDR3 reads CASSSWGTGELFF. DNA of the CDR3: TGTGCCAGCAGCTCCTGGGGGACCGGGGAGCTGTTTTTT.

CDR3 loop: CASSPGGRASDTQYF. The CDR3 DNA reads TGTGCCAGCTCACCTGGCGGGAGGGCTTCAGATACGCAGTATTTT. The rearrangement links TRBV18 to TRBJ2-3; 9 nucleotides line up with TRBD2. The CDR3 runs 15 residues. The V segment lost 3 bases and the J segment 4 bases; nucleotides outside the gene matches: 5. Per the germline V gene, CDR1 is KGHSH and CDR2 is LQKENI.

In this sample, this clone turned up once. The gene calls are TRBV2 and TRBJ1-5; 7 bases match TRBD1. J was trimmed by 11 bases and V by 4 bases; bases with no gene match: 5. Germline V CDR1 and CDR2: SNHLY, FYNNEI. This CDR3 spans 12 amino acids. DNA of the CDR3: TGTGCCAGCAGTGGGGACAGCACGGCCCAGCATTTT. Translation gives CASSGDSTAQHF.

V is TRBV29-1 and J is TRBJ1-1; tentative D call: TRBD1 (5 bases). Trimming removed 3 bases at V and 3 bases at J, with 11 bases between. Germline CDR1 SQVTM, CDR2 ANQGSEA. This CDR3 comprises 13 residues. In nucleotides, the CDR3 is TGCAGCGTTGATCGGCAGGGTCACACTGAAGCTTTCTTT. Translated: CSVDRQGHTEAFF.

This chain links TRBV15 with TRBJ1-2; no reliable D call. CDR3 length: 14 amino acids. The V gene's germline CDR1 is LNHNV and CDR2 YYDKDF (reference sequence). Trimming shortened V by 5 bases and J by 0 bases, and 10 bases separated the two germline ends. This CDR3 is CATSSTTANYGYTF. CDR3 bases: TGTGCCACCAGCTCAACCACGGCTAACTATGGCTACACCTTC.

This chain connects TRBV5-6 to TRBJ1-2; 10 bases are shared with TRBD1. V lost 3 bases, J lost 2 bases, and 4 bases stayed unmatched. The CDR3 spans 15 residues. Germline V CDR1 and CDR2: SGHDT, YYEEEE. CDR3 residues: CASSSLTGGNYGYTF. CDR3 coding DNA: TGTGCCAGCAGCTCGCTGACAGGGGGCAACTATGGCTACACCTTC.

The chain uses TRBV28 and TRBJ2-7, with 7 bases aligning to TRBD1. Germline-derived CDR1 and CDR2 are MDHEN and SYDVKM. J gave up 3 bases and V 6 bases, and 8 bases lay outside the gene matches. There are 14 residues in the CDR3. The CDR3 DNA follows: TGTGCCAGCAGGATGGCAGGGGGAATCTACGAGCAGTACTTC. Translation gives CASRMAGGIYEQYF.

This chain links TRBV7-9 with TRBJ2-5, with 8 positions matching TRBD1. V trimming: 10 bases; J trimming: 3 bases; junction bases outside the gene matches: 4. CDR3 length: 12 residues. CDR1 SEHNR and CDR2 FQNEAQ come from the germline V gene (reference sequence). CDR3 residues: CATQTGEETQYF. DNA of the CDR3: TGTGCCACCCAGACAGGGGAAGAGACCCAGTACTTC.

The chain combines TRBV5-1 with TRBJ2-3; D may be TRBD1 (5 bases). Between the trimmed V and J ends, which lost 2 bases and 0 bases, there was a span of 13 bases. CDR3 size: 16 residues. In germline, CDR1 is SGHRS, CDR2 YFSETQ. This CDR3 is CASSFTGRSSTDTQYF. In nucleotides, the CDR3 is TGCGCCAGCAGCTTCACAGGCCGCTCTAGCACAGATACGCAGTATTTT.

The J gene is TRBJ2-2, the V gene TRBV28, with 8 bases aligning to TRBD2. V dropped 6 bases and J dropped 4; count of bases not matched to a gene: 4. CDR3 length: 14 residues. CDR1 and CDR2 (germline): MDHEN, SYDVKM. Here the CDR3 DNA reads TGTGCCAGCAGGTCGGGGGGGCTCACCGGGGAGCTGTTTTTT. Its translation is CASRSGGLTGELFF.

The genes are TRBV6-5 and TRBJ2-5; no definite D call. CDR3 length: 14 amino acids. Trimming removed 6 bases at V and 13 bases at J, with 24 bases between. Looked up from germline, CDR1 is MNHEY and CDR2 is SVGAGI. The CDR3: CASSALLDGELPYF. CDR3 bases: TGTGCCAGCAGCGCCCTCTTAGACGGCGAATTACCGTACTTC.

The chain carries TRBV29-1 and TRBJ2-3, with a weak D call TRBD2 (6 bases). The CDR3 contains 13 residues. V was pared by 5 bases and J by 5 bases, with 14 bases between. Germline lookup yields CDR1 SQVTM and CDR2 ANQGSEA. CDR3 protein: CSVRQMGGDTQYF. CDR3 DNA sequence: TGCAGCGTTAGACAGATGGGGGGAGATACGCAGTATTTT.

CDR3 nucleotides: TGCAGTGCTAGTAGTGGGCAAGGACAGGGGTACAATGAGCAGTTCTTC. Translated: CSASSGQGQGYNEQFF. This chain links TRBV20-1 with TRBJ2-1; 9 positions agree with TRBD1. The CDR3 is 16 amino acids. Germline V gene data show CDR1 as DFQATT and CDR2 as SNEGSKA (reference sequence). Trimming cost V 3 bases and J 4 bases; bases outside gene matches: 10.

The chain carries TRBV19 and TRBJ1-5; 10 bases line up with TRBD1. The germline V gene has CDR1 LNHDA and CDR2 SQIVND (reference sequence). After removal of 5 bases from V and 6 bases from J, the junction contained 7 bases not matched to a gene. CDR3 length equals 15 residues. DNA for the CDR3: TGTGCCAGTAGTTCCCGGGACAGGGGACGTCAGCCCCAGCATTTT. It yields the protein CASSSRDRGRQPQHF.

V usage is TRBV5-6 and J usage is TRBJ2-3, with TRBD1 as a possible D gene (5 bases). The CDR3 consists of 13 residues. The ends were cut back, 2 bases at V and 6 bases at J, with 10 bases in the middle. CDR1 is SGHDT, CDR2 YYEEEE, per germline. CDR3 sequence: CASSLFKGDTQYF. The CDR3 bases are TGTGCCAGCAGCTTATTTAAGGGGGATACGCAGTATTTT.

The CDR3 DNA follows: TGTGCCAGCAGCGTAGAAGGGGGGACCGGGACAGACAATGAAAAACTGTTTTTT. Translated: CASSVEGGTGTDNEKLFF. The V gene is TRBV9, the J gene TRBJ1-4, with 7 bases aligning to TRBD1. In germline, CDR1 is SGDLS, CDR2 YYNGEE. There are 18 residues in the CDR3. V trimming: 0 bases; J trimming: 5 bases; junction bases outside the gene matches: 13.

This chain uses TRBV27 with TRBJ1-4; D is undetermined. V dropped 6 bases and J dropped 0 bases, with 8 bases sitting between them. The V gene's germline CDR1 is MNHEY and CDR2 SMNVEV (reference sequence). CDR3 length equals 14 residues. The CDR3 reads CASRKGATNEKLFF. In nucleotides, the CDR3 is TGTGCCAGCAGAAAGGGTGCAACTAATGAAAAACTGTTTTTT.

The rearrangement uses TRBV3-1 (or the pseudogene TRBV3-2) and TRBJ1-4; D is ambiguous. V was pared by 2 bases and J by 0 bases, with 4 bases between. Germline lookup yields CDR1 LGHDT and CDR2 YNNKEL (reference sequence). The CDR3 is 14 residues long. CDR3 loop: CASSQLATNEKLFF. As DNA, the CDR3 is TGTGCCAGCAGCCAATTGGCAACTAATGAAAAACTGTTTTTT.

This clone came up once. The chain carries TRBV4-3 and TRBJ2-3, with a possible D match to TRBD1 (6 bases). CDR3 length equals 16 residues. In germline, CDR1 is LGHNA, CDR2 YSLEER. With 0 bases removed from V and 0 bases from J, the gap between germline ends came to 10 bases. CDR3 in DNA: TGCGCCAGCAGCCAAGATCTCAGGGGAAGCACAGATACGCAGTATTTT. Encoded protein: CASSQDLRGSTDTQYF.

The V and J genes are TRBV5-4 and TRBJ2-3, with 12 bases fitting TRBD2. Germline V gives CDR1 SGHNT, CDR2 YYREEE (reference sequence). The V and J ends lost 0 bases and 6 bases, in that order; junction bases with no gene match: 5. CDR3 size: 16 residues. This chain's CDR3 is CASSLGLAGVLDTQYF. The DNA for the CDR3 is TGTGCCAGCAGCTTGGGACTAGCGGGAGTTCTCGATACGCAGTATTTT. The full variable domain, completed using reference TRBV5-4 and TRBJ2-3, is ETGVTQSPTHLIKTRGQQVTLRCSSQSGHNTVSWYQQALGQGPQFIFQYYREEENGRGNFPPRFSGLQFPNYSSELNVNALELDDSALYLCASSLGLAGVLDTQYFGPGTRLTVL.

The rearrangement uses TRBV18 and TRBJ2-1, with TRBD2 as a possible D gene (7 bases). Germline V gene lookup returns CDR1 KGHSH and CDR2 LQKENI. The V end lost 0 bases, the J end lost 4 bases, and 16 bases lay between the germline ends. There are 17 residues in the CDR3. This chain's CDR3 is CASSPPLGGGKYNEQFF. For the CDR3, the DNA is TGTGCCAGCTCACCACCCTTAGGGGGGGGAAAGTACAATGAGCAGTTCTTC.

V is TRBV4-1 and J is TRBJ2-7; D perhaps matches TRBD1 (5 bases). The CDR3 totals 15 residues. The V gene lost 1 base and the J gene lost 3 bases, with 13 bases spanning the gap. Germline CDR1 is MGHRA and CDR2 is YSYEKL. The CDR3 loop reads CASSQVLGAGYEQYF. Here the CDR3 DNA reads TGCGCCAGCAGCCAAGTATTAGGGGCAGGCTACGAGCAGTACTTC.

DNA for the CDR3: TGTGCCAGCAGGACAGACAGGGTTAACACCGGGGAGCTGTTTTTT. It yields the protein CASRTDRVNTGELFF. This rearrangement joins TRBV6-6 to TRBJ2-2, with TRBD1 matching over 7 bases. The CDR3 has 15 residues. V lost 6 bases and J lost 2; bases outside the gene matches: 6. In germline, CDR1 is MNHNY, CDR2 SVGAGI (reference sequence).

V is TRBV5-4 and J is TRBJ1-2; no reliable D call. The V gene lost 5 bases and the J gene lost 8 bases, with 22 bases spanning the gap. The CDR3 has 15 amino acids. Germline assignment: CDR1 SGHNT and CDR2 YYREEE (reference sequence). The CDR3 coding sequence is TGTGCCAGCAGGGTACTTTCTAGGGCCCGGAGCGGCTACACCTTC. Translation gives CASRVLSRARSGYTF.

This clone showed up just once. The CDR3 DNA follows: TGCGCCAGCAGTGAGGGCACAGGTCTAGAGCGTTACGAGCAGTACTTC. This gives the protein CASSEGTGLERYEQYF. The chain couples TRBV10-2 to TRBJ2-7; D may be TRBD1 (5 bases). This CDR3 contains 16 residues. The V gene lost 2 bases and the J gene lost 4 bases, with 18 bases spanning the gap. Germline values: CDR1 WSHSY, CDR2 SAAADI.

The chain joins TRBV19 to TRBJ1-2; no clear D gene. Trimming left V 0 bases short and J 5 bases short, with 4 bases between. This CDR3 contains 12 residues. From germline, CDR1 is LNHDA and CDR2 SQIVND (reference sequence). In DNA, the CDR3 is TGTGCCAGTAGTATAGATCTGTATGGCTACACCTTC. Its protein is CASSIDLYGYTF.

V usage is TRBV19 and J usage is TRBJ1-5; 7 nucleotides line up with TRBD1. CDR1 is LNHDA, CDR2 SQIVND, per germline (reference sequence). With V trimmed by 8 bases and J by 0 bases, 10 bases remained unmatched. The CDR3 extends over 16 amino acids. The CDR3 sequence: CASREKTGPSNQPQHF. The CDR3 DNA follows: TGTGCCAGTCGGGAGAAGACAGGGCCTAGCAATCAGCCCCAGCATTTT.

This clone was seen a single time. The J gene is TRBJ2-7, the V gene TRBV11-1, with TRBD1 matching over 8 bases. Germline-derived CDR1 and CDR2 are SGHAT and FQDESV (reference sequence). Germline trimming cut 1 base from V and 3 bases from J; bases unmatched to any gene: 2. There are 14 residues in the CDR3. CDR3 nucleotides: TGTGCCAGCAGCTTAGGGACAGGGCTCTACGAGCAGTACTTC. Translated: CASSLGTGLYEQYF.

This rearrangement joins TRBV19 to TRBJ1-5, with 9 nucleotides matching TRBD1. The CDR3 has 15 residues. Germline V gene lookup returns CDR1 LNHDA and CDR2 SQIVND (reference sequence). V was pared by 4 bases and J by 6 bases, with 7 bases of the junction left unmatched. CDR3 bases: TGTGCCAGTAGTAGGGGACAGGGAGACGGTCAGCCCCAGCATTTT. Translating it yields CASSRGQGDGQPQHF.

The rearrangement uses TRBV21-1 and TRBJ1-5. TRBV21-1 is shown as a pseudogene. The CDR3 is 20 amino acids. The CDR3 nucleotides read TGTGCCAGCAGCGCCCACCTACACCCCTACTGGTTTCATAGCAATCAGCCCCAGCATTTT. Translated, it gives CASSAHLHPYWFHSNQPQHF.

This chain connects TRBV2 to TRBJ1-1; the D gene is possibly TRBD1 (5 bases). The CDR3 is made up of 14 amino acids. The V end was cut by 4 bases, the J end by 6 bases, with 15 bases between. Germline V CDR1 and CDR2: SNHLY, FYNNEI. CDR3 region: CASSVGEGLSEAFF. The CDR3 nucleotides are TGTGCCAGCAGTGTAGGGGAGGGACTTTCTGAAGCTTTCTTT.